This entry lists 8 T cell receptor beta chains sequenced from one sample in a study of control samples from healthy donors and cancer patients. Sequencing was performed with immunoSEQ multiplex PCR; in TCRdb, only in-frame clones are kept and a portion is missing. The sample comprises approximately 160,000 clones, around 90% of which are singletons, and 0.68% rests with the top ten. Material: blood. Every receptor here comes from a woman between 25 and 40 years old in good health.

The chain joins TRBV19 to TRBJ2-1; D possibly corresponds to TRBD1 (6 bases). Germline loops: CDR1 LNHDA, CDR2 SQIVND (reference sequence). The CDR3 length is 13 residues. V lost 8 bases, J lost 0 bases, and 8 bases lay in between. As DNA, the CDR3 is TGTGCCAGTCGACAGGCCTCCTACAATGAGCAGTTCTTC. This translates into CASRQASYNEQFF.

The V call is TRBV10-3, the J call TRBJ2-1; the match to TRBD1 covers 9 bases. The CDR3 consists of 15 residues. J was trimmed by 5 bases and V by 6 bases; bases with no gene match: 8. Germline V lookup: CDR1 ENHRY, CDR2 SYGVKD. The CDR3 DNA reads as TGTGCCATCAGGGGGGGGACAGGGCTCAACAATGAGCAGTTCTTC. Its translation: CAIRGGTGLNNEQFF.

The DNA of the CDR3 is TGTGCCAGCAGCCTACAGGGTGTCACGCCCCAGCATTTT. This encodes CASSLQGVTPQHF. This chain uses TRBV12-3 or TRBV12-4 with TRBJ1-5, with a weak D call TRBD1 (6 bases). Trimming stripped 6 bases from V and 9 bases from J, with 15 bases between. The CDR3 loop spans 13 amino acids.

This clone was observed a single time. The chain combines TRBV3-1 (or the pseudogene TRBV3-2) with TRBJ1-2; D ambiguous. This CDR3 contains 13 residues. CDR1 and CDR2 (germline): LGHDT, YNNKEL (reference sequence). Trimming shortened V by 3 bases and J by 3 bases, and 8 bases separated the two germline ends. The CDR3 coding sequence is TGTGCCAGCAGCCATCAGACGGACTATGGCTACACCTTC. The encoded protein is CASSHQTDYGYTF.

The J gene is TRBJ1-5, the V gene TRBV28; 8 bases fit TRBD1. There are 15 residues in the CDR3. With V trimmed by 5 bases and J by 6 bases, 9 bases remained unmatched. CDR1 and CDR2 from the germline V gene are MDHEN and SYDVKM. The CDR3 here is CASSPSYRGVQPQHF. CDR3 sequence (DNA): TGTGCCAGCAGTCCGTCCTACAGGGGGGTTCAGCCCCAGCATTTT.

The CDR3 nucleotides are TGTGCCAGCACCACGGAGCCCCGCTCTGGAAACACCATATATTTT. The encoded protein is CASTTEPRSGNTIYF. V gene TRBV2 combines with J gene TRBJ1-3; D not certain. Looked up from germline, CDR1 is SNHLY and CDR2 is FYNNEI. V was pared by 7 bases and J by 0 bases, with 13 bases between. The CDR3 length is 15 residues.

The table lists this clone with a count of one. The rearrangement joins TRBV29-1 to TRBJ1-2; TRBD1 agrees at 8 bases. The J segment lost 5 bases and the V segment lost 4 bases, leaving 12 bases of the junction unmatched. The V gene's germline CDR1 is SQVTM and CDR2 ANQGSEA. The CDR3 covers 15 residues. The CDR3 loop is CSVVTQGQGGYGYTF. CDR3 bases: TGCAGCGTTGTCACCCAAGGACAGGGAGGTTATGGCTACACCTTC. Full variable domain (outside the CDR3, taken from reference TRBV29-1 and TRBJ1-2): SAVISQKPSRDICQRGTSLTIQCQVDSQVTMMFWYRQQPGQSLTLIATANQGSEATYESGFVIDKFPISRPNLTFSTLTVSNMSPEDSSIYLCSVVTQGQGGYGYTFGSGTRLTVV.

The gene calls are TRBV4-1 and TRBJ2-5; the D is unclear. V shed 1 base and J shed 2 bases, with 11 bases lying between them. Germline CDR1 reads MGHRA; CDR2 reads YSYEKL. The CDR3 spans 15 residues. The CDR3 DNA reads TGCGCCAGCAGCCAAGCAACGGCCAGGCAAGAGACCCAGTACTTC. This sequence encodes CASSQATARQETQYF.